One and the same sample provided the 10 T cell receptor beta chains below, sequenced in a study of cytomegalovirus exposure and HLA in healthy donors. The PCR ran on 60 Vbeta and 13 Jbeta primers. Libraries were prepared by immunoSEQ multiplex PCR; TCRdb keeps only in-frame clonotypes and omits some of them. The sample carries fewer than 150,000 clones, 77% recorded once. What was sequenced was PBMCs. Receptors originate from a man aged 25-45 years in good health and CMV-seronegative.

V usage is TRBV4-1 and J usage is TRBJ1-5; a weak D match, TRBD1 (5 bases). The V end lost 4 bases, the J end lost 3 bases, and 10 bases lay between the germline ends. CDR1 is MGHRA and CDR2 is YSYEKL in the germline V gene. The CDR3 has 14 residues. The CDR3 protein is CASSPLTDNQPQHF. In nucleotides, the CDR3 is TGCGCCAGCAGCCCATTGACAGACAATCAGCCCCAGCATTTT.

The chain carries TRBV15 and TRBJ2-5; 7 bases map to TRBD2. The V gene's germline CDR1 is LNHNV and CDR2 YYDKDF (reference sequence). The V and J ends lost 0 bases and 5 bases, in that order; junction bases with no gene match: 9. This CDR3 is 16 amino acids long. CDR3 residues: CATSRDSGKLGETQYF. The CDR3 nucleotides read TGTGCCACCAGCAGAGACAGCGGGAAGCTGGGGGAGACCCAGTACTTC.

The V and J genes are TRBV2 and TRBJ2-3, with 7 bases matching TRBD1. This CDR3 spans 16 amino acids. V was pared by 4 bases and J by 2 bases, with 9 bases of the junction left unmatched. The germline V gene has CDR1 SNHLY and CDR2 FYNNEI. The DNA of the CDR3 is TGTGCCAGCAGTGGAGACAGGGAAGGGGACACAGATACGCAGTATTTT. It codes for CASSGDREGDTDTQYF.

V is TRBV7-8 and J is TRBJ2-1, with 9 nucleotides matching TRBD2. CDR3 length: 14 residues. Germline values: CDR1 SGHVS, CDR2 FQNEAQ. With 1 base clipped from V and 5 bases from J, the junction kept 0 bases outside the gene matches. CDR3 sequence (DNA): TGTGCCAGCAGCTTAGGACTAGCGGACAATGAGCAGTTCTTC. Its protein is CASSLGLADNEQFF. The full variable domain, its missing parts supplied by reference TRBV7-8 and TRBJ2-1, is GAGVSQSPRYKVAKRGQDVALRCDPISGHVSLFWYQQALGQGPEFLTYFQNEAQLDKSGLPSDRFFAERPEGSVSTLKIQRTQQEDSAVYLCASSLGLADNEQFFGPGTRLTVL.

This clone was seen only a few times. The J gene is TRBJ2-7, the V gene TRBV2; TRBD2 might be the D (7 bases). V gave up 7 bases and J gave up 4 bases, with 17 bases separating them. The CDR3 runs 14 residues. CDR1 is SNHLY and CDR2 is FYNNEI in the germline V gene. The DNA for the CDR3 is TGTGCCAGCAACCAGGCGGGGGCAACTTACGAGCAGTACTTC. Translated, it gives CASNQAGATYEQYF.

The chain couples TRBV6-6 to TRBJ2-1; D is undetermined. The ends were cut back, 0 bases at V and 6 bases at J, with 12 bases in the middle. The CDR3 contains 15 residues. Germline V lookup: CDR1 MNHNY, CDR2 SVGAGI (reference sequence). The CDR3 sequence is CASSYSSSTGNEQFF. CDR3 coding DNA: TGTGCCAGCAGTTACTCGAGTAGTACTGGCAATGAGCAGTTCTTC.

The chain employs TRBV19 and TRBJ2-5, with 9 bases identical to TRBD1. Germline CDR1 and CDR2: LNHDA and SQIVND (reference sequence). This CDR3 has 15 residues. V was clipped by 5 bases and J by 5 bases; unmatched bases: 9. The CDR3 nucleotides read TGTGCCAGTAGTTCACCGGGACAGGGAGGCGAGACCCAGTACTTC. Its protein product is CASSSPGQGGETQYF.

The chain links TRBV4-1 to TRBJ2-3, with a possible D match to TRBD2 (6 bases). This CDR3 comprises 14 residues. The V end was cut by 6 bases, the J end by 2 bases, with 12 bases between. The germline V gene encodes CDR1 MGHRA and CDR2 YSYEKL. DNA for the CDR3: TGCGCCAGCAGAGAGGACTACAACACAGATACGCAGTATTTT. This codes for CASREDYNTDTQYF.

The V and J genes are TRBV27 and TRBJ2-3; 7 nucleotides agree with TRBD2. J lost 6 bases, V lost 6 bases, and 9 bases had no gene match. This CDR3 has 14 residues. The germline gives CDR1 MNHEY, CDR2 SMNVEV (reference sequence). CDR3 in amino acids: CASSSSGTGDTQYF. The CDR3 DNA sequence: TGTGCCAGCAGCTCCAGCGGGACCGGGGATACGCAGTATTTT.

This clone has more than one count but fewer than ten. The rearrangement joins TRBV19 to TRBJ2-3; no clear D gene. Germline lookup yields CDR1 LNHDA and CDR2 SQIVND (reference sequence). The V end was cut by 1 base, the J end by 6 bases, with 8 bases between. The CDR3 totals 13 residues. The CDR3 bases are TGTGCCAGTAGTATAGGACTGGCGGATACGCAGTATTTT. Translation gives CASSIGLADTQYF.